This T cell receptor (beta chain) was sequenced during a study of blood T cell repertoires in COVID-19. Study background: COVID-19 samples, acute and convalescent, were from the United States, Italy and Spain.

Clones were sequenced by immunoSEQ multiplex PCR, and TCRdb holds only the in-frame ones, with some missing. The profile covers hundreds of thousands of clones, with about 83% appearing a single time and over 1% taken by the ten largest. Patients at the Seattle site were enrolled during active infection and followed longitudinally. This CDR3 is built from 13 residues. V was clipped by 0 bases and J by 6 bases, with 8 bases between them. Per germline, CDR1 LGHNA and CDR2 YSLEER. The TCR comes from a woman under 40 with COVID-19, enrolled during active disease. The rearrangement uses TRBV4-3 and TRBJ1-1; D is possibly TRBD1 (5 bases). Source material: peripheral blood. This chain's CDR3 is CASSQEAGAEAFF. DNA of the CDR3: TGCGCCAGCAGCCAAGAGGCGGGGGCTGAAGCTTTCTTT.